A selection of T cell receptor beta chains follows, all from one sample in a study of radiation and T cells in renal cell carcinoma. Profiled with immunoSEQ multiplex PCR; TCRdb holds only in-frame clones, not every one. The sample has approximately 150,000 clones, about 88% seen once. The sequenced sample was blood, obtained from a patient whose treatment included radiotherapy and nephrectomy. The receptors come from a woman aged 70-85 years with renal cell carcinoma. Both conserved end residues are part of each CDR3. Fields, in order: clone size, CDR3 length, V gene, D gene, J gene, CDR3 DNA, CDR3 protein. D genes are given only for firm matches. Clone sizes are given selectively: once, few, many, or a class where the clone is expanded.

clone size: NA
CDR3 length: 13
V gene: TRBV21-1
D gene: NA
J gene: TRBJ2-5
CDR3 DNA: TGTGCCAGCAGCAAGACAGGGATCCGGACCCAGTACTTC
CDR3 protein: CASSKTGIRTQYF

clone size: NA
CDR3 length: 13
V gene: TRBV7-9
D gene: NA
J gene: TRBJ2-5
CDR3 DNA: TGTGCCAGCAGAACCGGGACACAAGAGACCCAGTACTTC
CDR3 protein: CASRTGTQETQYF

clone size: NA
CDR3 length: 16
V gene: TRBV27
D gene: NA
J gene: TRBJ2-7
CDR3 DNA: TGTGCCAGCAGTCCCTCGACAGGATTGATGACCTACGAGCAGTACTTC
CDR3 protein: CASSPSTGLMTYEQYF

clone size: NA
CDR3 length: 16
V gene: TRBV28
D gene: TRBD2
J gene: TRBJ2-1
CDR3 DNA: TGTGCCAGCAGATCGCTGGGGCGGGGGGGCCGAGGTGAGCAGTTCTTC
CDR3 protein: CASRSLGRGGRGEQFF

clone size: NA
CDR3 length: 13
V gene: TRBV29-1
D gene: TRBD1
J gene: TRBJ1-1
CDR3 DNA: TGCAGCGTTACTACAGGGGGCCGGACTGAAGCTTTCTTT
CDR3 protein: CSVTTGGRTEAFF

clone size: NA
CDR3 length: 14
V gene: TRBV28
D gene: NA
J gene: TRBJ1-5
CDR3 DNA: TGTGCCAGCAGTTTGCGTCAGGAAGTTCAGCCCCAGCATTTT
CDR3 protein: CASSLRQEVQPQHF

clone size: NA
CDR3 length: 14
V gene: TRBV30
D gene: NA
J gene: TRBJ1-1
CDR3 DNA: TGTGCCTGGAGCAGGGGTGGGGGGAACACTGAAGCTTTCTTT
CDR3 protein: CAWSRGGGNTEAFF

clone size: NA
CDR3 length: 13
V gene: TRBV28
D gene: NA
J gene: TRBJ1-5
CDR3 DNA: TGTGCCAGCACCACGGGGGTACTTCAGCCCCAGCATTTT
CDR3 protein: CASTTGVLQPQHF

clone size: once
CDR3 length: 13
V gene: TRBV7-9
D gene: NA
J gene: TRBJ1-5
CDR3 DNA: TGTGCCAGCAGCTTAGGGGGGGTACAGCCCCAGCATTTT
CDR3 protein: CASSLGGVQPQHF

clone size: once
CDR3 length: 16
V gene: TRBV9
D gene: NA
J gene: TRBJ1-1
CDR3 DNA: TGTGCCAGCAGCGTAGGGGCAGGGATGGTAAACACTGAAGCTTTCTTT
CDR3 protein: CASSVGAGMVNTEAFF

clone size: NA
CDR3 length: 14
V gene: TRBV7-2
D gene: NA
J gene: TRBJ2-7
CDR3 DNA: TGTGCCAGCAGCCCCGGCGCGGGGTTGGGCGAGCAGTACTTC
CDR3 protein: CASSPGAGLGEQYF

clone size: NA
CDR3 length: 15
V gene: TRBV28
D gene: NA
J gene: TRBJ1-3
CDR3 DNA: TGTGCCAGCAGTTTGGGACGGCACTCTGGAAACACCATATATTTT
CDR3 protein: CASSLGRHSGNTIYF

clone size: NA
CDR3 length: 14
V gene: TRBV9
D gene: TRBD1
J gene: TRBJ1-2
CDR3 DNA: TGTGCCAGCAGCGGGAGACAGGGGATCTATGGCTACACCTTC
CDR3 protein: CASSGRQGIYGYTF

clone size: once
CDR3 length: 15
V gene: TRBV19
D gene: NA
J gene: TRBJ1-3
CDR3 DNA: TGTGCCAGTAGTATCCGGGGCTCTTCTGGAAACACCATATATTTT
CDR3 protein: CASSIRGSSGNTIYF

clone size: once
CDR3 length: 17
V gene: TRBV18
D gene: NA
J gene: TRBJ2-7
CDR3 DNA: TGTGCCAGCTCACCACCGGGACTCCGGATTTTATCCTACGAGCAGTACTTC
CDR3 protein: CASSPPGLRILSYEQYF

clone size: few
CDR3 length: 14
V gene: TRBV19
D gene: NA
J gene: TRBJ2-5
CDR3 DNA: TGTGCCAGTCGAGGGACACCCCCCGCGACGACCCAGTACTTC
CDR3 protein: CASRGTPPATTQYF

clone size: NA
CDR3 length: 9
V gene: TRBV23-1
D gene: NA
J gene: TRBJ1-6
CDR3 DNA: TGCGCCATAGATGCACCCCTCCACTTT
CDR3 protein: CAIDAPLHF

clone size: NA
CDR3 length: 15
V gene: TRBV7-2
D gene: NA
J gene: TRBJ1-3
CDR3 DNA: TGTGCCAGCAGTCCGGACGGTAGCTCTGGAAACACCATATATTTT
CDR3 protein: CASSPDGSSGNTIYF

clone size: NA
CDR3 length: 14
V gene: TRBV9
D gene: NA
J gene: TRBJ1-2
CDR3 DNA: TGTGCCAGCAGCGAAACCCAGGGTAGGGGTGGCTACACCTTC
CDR3 protein: CASSETQGRGGYTF

clone size: once
CDR3 length: 14
V gene: TRBV28
D gene: TRBD1
J gene: TRBJ1-1
CDR3 DNA: TGTGCCAGCAGTTTAGGACAGGGGGGGACTGAAGCTTTCTTT
CDR3 protein: CASSLGQGGTEAFF

clone size: NA
CDR3 length: 11
V gene: TRBV6-5
D gene: TRBD1
J gene: TRBJ1-1
CDR3 DNA: TGTGCCAGTACAGGGGTTACTGAAGCTTTCTTT
CDR3 protein: CASTGVTEAFF

clone size: NA
CDR3 length: 14
V gene: TRBV19
D gene: NA
J gene: TRBJ1-5
CDR3 DNA: TGTGCCAGTAGTATAGAAGCAGGAAATCAGCCCCAGCATTTT
CDR3 protein: CASSIEAGNQPQHF

clone size: NA
CDR3 length: 15
V gene: TRBV28
D gene: TRBD1
J gene: TRBJ1-2
CDR3 DNA: TGTGCCAGCAGTTTCGGAGCAGGGGGCCGATATGGCTACACCTTC
CDR3 protein: CASSFGAGGRYGYTF

clone size: NA
CDR3 length: 18
V gene: TRBV18
D gene: TRBD1
J gene: TRBJ2-6
CDR3 DNA: TGTGCCAGCTCGGCTACCGGGACAGGGGGCGCCGGGGCCAACGTCCTGACTTTC
CDR3 protein: CASSATGTGGAGANVLTF

clone size: NA
CDR3 length: 13
V gene: TRBV29-1
D gene: NA
J gene: TRBJ1-1
CDR3 DNA: TGCAGCGTTGAAAGCTACAGGGACACTGAAGCTTTCTTT
CDR3 protein: CSVESYRDTEAFF

clone size: NA
CDR3 length: 14
V gene: TRBV9
D gene: TRBD1
J gene: TRBJ2-7
CDR3 DNA: TGTGCCAGCAGCGTGTCTGGACAGGTCGACGAGCAGTACTTC
CDR3 protein: CASSVSGQVDEQYF

clone size: few
CDR3 length: 16
V gene: TRBV10-3
D gene: TRBD1
J gene: TRBJ2-2
CDR3 DNA: TGTGCCATCACCGAGGGACAGGGGACGAACACCGGGGAGCTGTTTTTT
CDR3 protein: CAITEGQGTNTGELFF

clone size: NA
CDR3 length: 13
V gene: TRBV2
D gene: NA
J gene: TRBJ2-7
CDR3 DNA: TGTGCCAGCAGGGACACCCTAGCCTACGAGCAGTACTTC
CDR3 protein: CASRDTLAYEQYF

clone size: NA
CDR3 length: 12
V gene: TRBV19
D gene: NA
J gene: TRBJ2-2
CDR3 DNA: TGTGCCAGTAGAGTACAGACCGGGGAGCTGTTTTTT
CDR3 protein: CASRVQTGELFF

clone size: NA
CDR3 length: 14
V gene: TRBV18
D gene: NA
J gene: TRBJ1-4
CDR3 DNA: TGTGCCAGCTCACCAGAGGGGTTTGTGGGAAAACTGTTTTTT
CDR3 protein: CASSPEGFVGKLFF

clone size: NA
CDR3 length: 15
V gene: TRBV6-1
D gene: TRBD1
J gene: TRBJ2-1
CDR3 DNA: TGTGCCAGCAGTGAAGGCTTACAGGGGCCCAGTGAGCAGTTCTTC
CDR3 protein: CASSEGLQGPSEQFF

clone size: NA
CDR3 length: 15
V gene: TRBV5-1
D gene: NA
J gene: TRBJ2-5
CDR3 DNA: TGCGCCAGCAGCTTGGCCGTTTCAAACCAAGAGACCCAGTACTTC
CDR3 protein: CASSLAVSNQETQYF

clone size: NA
CDR3 length: 13
V gene: TRBV29-1
D gene: NA
J gene: TRBJ1-6
CDR3 DNA: TGCAGCGTCGGTGCGACATCGGATTCACCCCTCCACTTT
CDR3 protein: CSVGATSDSPLHF

clone size: NA
CDR3 length: 11
V gene: TRBV6-5
D gene: NA
J gene: TRBJ1-4
CDR3 DNA: TGTGCCAGCAGTTCGGATGAAAAACTGTTTTTT
CDR3 protein: CASSSDEKLFF

clone size: once
CDR3 length: 15
V gene: TRBV5-6
D gene: TRBD1
J gene: TRBJ1-2
CDR3 DNA: TGTGCCAGCAGCTTGGACCCGACAGGGCGCTATGGCTACACCTTC
CDR3 protein: CASSLDPTGRYGYTF

clone size: NA
CDR3 length: 15
V gene: TRBV4-3
D gene: NA
J gene: TRBJ1-3
CDR3 DNA: TGCGCCAGCAGCCAAGATGGGGGGCCTGGAAACACCATATATTTT
CDR3 protein: CASSQDGGPGNTIYF

clone size: NA
CDR3 length: 13
V gene: TRBV9
D gene: NA
J gene: TRBJ2-7
CDR3 DNA: TGTGCCAGCAGCGTAGCAGAGGACTACGAGCAGTACTTC
CDR3 protein: CASSVAEDYEQYF

clone size: once
CDR3 length: 13
V gene: TRBV4-1
D gene: NA
J gene: TRBJ2-3
CDR3 DNA: TGCGCCAGCAGCCCAAGGGAGGCAGATACGCAGTATTTT
CDR3 protein: CASSPREADTQYF

clone size: NA
CDR3 length: 12
V gene: TRBV10-3
D gene: NA
J gene: TRBJ1-1
CDR3 DNA: TGTGCCATCAGTAGGGGGGCTTCGGAAGCTTTCTTT
CDR3 protein: CAISRGASEAFF

clone size: NA
CDR3 length: 14
V gene: TRBV27
D gene: NA
J gene: TRBJ1-5
CDR3 DNA: TGTGCCAGCAGCACAGGGACCCGCAATCAGCCCCAGCATTTT
CDR3 protein: CASSTGTRNQPQHF

clone size: NA
CDR3 length: 15
V gene: TRBV4-3
D gene: TRBD2
J gene: TRBJ2-7
CDR3 DNA: TGCGCCAGCAGCCAAGAGGCGGGGGGGCCTCACGAGCAGTACTTC
CDR3 protein: CASSQEAGGPHEQYF

clone size: NA
CDR3 length: 16
V gene: TRBV21-1
D gene: NA
J gene: TRBJ2-4
CDR3 DNA: TGTGCCAGCAGCAAAAGGTATAGATCAGCCAAAAACATTCAGTACTTC
CDR3 protein: CASSKRYRSAKNIQYF

clone size: NA
CDR3 length: 17
V gene: TRBV7-6
D gene: TRBD1
J gene: TRBJ2-1
CDR3 DNA: TGTGCCAGCAGCTTATGGGACAGGTCGAGCTCCTACAATGAGCAGTTCTTC
CDR3 protein: CASSLWDRSSSYNEQFF

clone size: NA
CDR3 length: 14
V gene: TRBV5-1
D gene: TRBD2
J gene: TRBJ2-5
CDR3 DNA: TGCGCCAGCAGCTTGGCGACTAGCGGTGAGACCCAGTACTTC
CDR3 protein: CASSLATSGETQYF

clone size: once
CDR3 length: 12
V gene: TRBV28
D gene: NA
J gene: TRBJ2-2
CDR3 DNA: TGTGCCAGCAGTGCACCTACCGGGGAGCTGTTTTTT
CDR3 protein: CASSAPTGELFF

clone size: NA
CDR3 length: 14
V gene: TRBV4-1
D gene: NA
J gene: TRBJ1-6
CDR3 DNA: TGCGCCAGCAGCCAAGCACGACTTAATTCACCCCTCCACTTT
CDR3 protein: CASSQARLNSPLHF

clone size: NA
CDR3 length: 18
V gene: TRBV5-8
D gene: NA
J gene: TRBJ1-1
CDR3 DNA: TGTGCCAGCAGCTACCTCGGCGGGAGGGGAGGGGTGGACACTGAAGCTTTCTTT
CDR3 protein: CASSYLGGRGGVDTEAFF

clone size: once
CDR3 length: 13
V gene: TRBV25-1
D gene: NA
J gene: TRBJ2-1
CDR3 DNA: TGTGCCAGCAGTGTCGGACGGGGTTCTGAGCAGTTCTTC
CDR3 protein: CASSVGRGSEQFF

clone size: NA
CDR3 length: 16
V gene: TRBV9
D gene: NA
J gene: TRBJ1-1
CDR3 DNA: TGTGCCAGCAGCGAGCCCCACCGGGGCGTAGGCACTGAAGCTTTCTTT
CDR3 protein: CASSEPHRGVGTEAFF

clone size: NA
CDR3 length: 16
V gene: TRBV7-9
D gene: NA
J gene: TRBJ2-2
CDR3 DNA: TGTGCCAGCAGCTTAGTCGGTATCAGCCGAACCGGGGAGCTGTTTTTT
CDR3 protein: CASSLVGISRTGELFF

clone size: NA
CDR3 length: 13
V gene: TRBV19
D gene: NA
J gene: TRBJ2-3
CDR3 DNA: TGTGCCAGTAGTGTTACTGCGTCAGATACGCAGTATTTT
CDR3 protein: CASSVTASDTQYF

clone size: few
CDR3 length: 12
V gene: TRBV19
D gene: NA
J gene: TRBJ1-2
CDR3 DNA: TGTGCCAGTAGTATTGGGCAGTATGGCTACACCTTC
CDR3 protein: CASSIGQYGYTF

clone size: NA
CDR3 length: 14
V gene: TRBV11-3
D gene: NA
J gene: TRBJ1-1
CDR3 DNA: TGTGCCAGCAGCTTAGGAGGGGGGACCACTGAAGCTTTCTTT
CDR3 protein: CASSLGGGTTEAFF

clone size: few
CDR3 length: 16
V gene: TRBV6-6
D gene: NA
J gene: TRBJ2-1
CDR3 DNA: TGTGCCAGCAGGCAAACGGGGGGCGACCTCTACAATGAGCAGTTCTTC
CDR3 protein: CASRQTGGDLYNEQFF

clone size: few
CDR3 length: 16
V gene: TRBV30
D gene: NA
J gene: TRBJ2-3
CDR3 DNA: TGTGCCTGGACCGAGGGACGCCTCACGCCCCCAGATACGCAGTATTTT
CDR3 protein: CAWTEGRLTPPDTQYF

clone size: NA
CDR3 length: 18
V gene: TRBV4-2
D gene: TRBD2
J gene: TRBJ2-3
CDR3 DNA: TGTGCCAGCAGCTTTCAGGCTAGCGGGGGGGCTAGCACAGATACGCAGTATTTT
CDR3 protein: CASSFQASGGASTDTQYF

clone size: NA
CDR3 length: 16
V gene: TRBV19
D gene: TRBD1
J gene: TRBJ2-1
CDR3 DNA: TGTGCCAGTAGTATCCCGGGACAGGGGAGGGTTGATGAGCAGTTCTTC
CDR3 protein: CASSIPGQGRVDEQFF

clone size: NA
CDR3 length: 14
V gene: TRBV7-8
D gene: NA
J gene: TRBJ2-1
CDR3 DNA: TGTGCCAGCAGCAAAAGGGACTTCTACAATGAGCAGTTCTTC
CDR3 protein: CASSKRDFYNEQFF

clone size: few
CDR3 length: 16
V gene: TRBV7-2
D gene: NA
J gene: TRBJ1-2
CDR3 DNA: TGTGCCAGCAGCTTAGAAGGGGTGGGGCGGAGCTATGGCTACACCTTC
CDR3 protein: CASSLEGVGRSYGYTF